The clone carrying this T cell receptor beta chain was counted a few times. This CDR3 comprises 14 residues. Germline-derived CDR1 and CDR2 are LNHDA and SQIVND (reference sequence). V lost 7 bases and J lost 2, with 11 bases in between. Specified treatment: oral pan-JAK inhibitor, 5-10 mg twice daily. Sampling of alopecia areata patients yielded lesional scalp punch biopsies as well as peripheral blood. PBMCs provided sorted CD4+ and CD8+ T cells. Once RNA had been extracted, it was reverse transcribed into cDNA to act as the sequencing template. Measured with immunoSEQ multiplex PCR; TCRdb has only the in-frame clones, and not every one. This table holds roughly 210,000 clones, around two fifths found once. The sample comes from a study of CD8+ T cells in alopecia areata. Whole-study context: Treated patients were given oral tofacitinib, which was dosed at 5 to 10 mg twice daily.

The sequence derives from a human donor with alopecia areata. Sequenced material: CD4+ T cells sorted from blood, taken at approximately week 36, from a patient treated with tofacitinib. The chain is built from TRBV19 and TRBJ2-2; tentatively, D is TRBD2 (6 bases). The CDR3 region has the DNA TGTGCCAGTAAGGACGGGAGAAACACCGGGGAGCTGTTTTTT. Amino acid sequence: CASKDGRNTGELFF.